This T cell receptor (beta chain) emerged from a study of monozygotic twins with inflammatory bowel disease. This CDR3 comprises 14 residues. In germline, CDR1 is SGHRS, CDR2 YFSETQ. It was 3,000 to 4,500 ng of total RNA that each TCR library used. TCRdb re-called the 5' RACE reads and gives one entry per CDR3 protein, without DNA. The ten top clones account for less than 7.5%, within a sample of approximately 160,000 distinct CDR3 sequences. Concerning this clonotype itself: The antigen remains undetermined.

Study-level points and caveats: There was no way to distinguish the different T cell subtypes.

The sequence derives from a human donor with ulcerative colitis or Crohn's disease, or a healthy co-twin of an affected twin (not recorded which). The V gene is TRBV5-1, the J gene TRBJ2-7; TCRdb gives TRBD2 as the D gene, but with no DNA this cannot be confirmed. Material for sequencing was blood. The CDR3 loop reads CASSRAGTNDEQYF.